The 28 T cell receptor beta chains below all came from one sample that was sequenced in a study of blood T cell repertoires in COVID-19 (dated by TCRdb to between 2020 and 2021). The library was produced with the immunoSEQ multiplex PCR assay. As stored in TCRdb, this immuneACCESS dataset retains in-frame rearrangements with V and J assigned. A fraction of the clones does not appear; measured against another copy, unresolved V genes explain less than half of the discrepancy, and the remainder lacks a known reason. A total of hundreds of thousands of clones appear in this sample, about nine tenths of them only once. Approximately 1.2% of the sample belongs to the ten largest clones. What was sequenced was PBMCs or T cells enriched from blood (not recorded which). The receptors originated from a woman aged 40 to 50 with acute COVID-19.

V gene TRBV13 combines with J gene TRBJ2-1; 9 bases align to TRBD2. The CDR3 totals 16 residues. CDR1 and CDR2 (germline): PRHDT, FYEKMQ (reference sequence). Germline trimming cut 3 bases from V and 7 bases from J; bases unmatched to any gene: 10. In nucleotides, the CDR3 is TGTGCCAGCAGCTTGGTGCGGGAGGGCAGGAGGAATGAGCAGTTCTTC. The encoded protein is CASSLVREGRRNEQFF.

This chain uses TRBV10-3 with TRBJ1-2; TRBD1 aligns across 9 bases. Germline CDR1 and CDR2: ENHRY and SYGVKD. Unmatched junction bases numbered 9, after V lost 10 bases and J lost 3 bases. This CDR3 region has 14 residues. The CDR3 DNA reads TGTGCCACCTACAGGGGGCGCCAGGACTATGGCTACACCTTC. Protein: CATYRGRQDYGYTF.

This clone is a singleton in its sample. V usage is TRBV15 and J usage is TRBJ2-1; 12 bases match TRBD2. J lost 9 bases, V lost 1 base, and 1 base had no gene match. The germline V gene has CDR1 LNHNV and CDR2 YYDKDF (reference sequence). The CDR3 contains 14 residues. CDR3 coding DNA: TGTGCCACCAGCAGAGGACTAGCGGGAGCTGAGCAGTTCTTC. Translated, it gives CATSRGLAGAEQFF.

This rearrangement joins TRBV11-3 to TRBJ1-1; maybe TRBD1 (6 bases). The CDR3 runs to 15 residues. In germline, CDR1 is SGHNT, CDR2 YENEEA. The V and J ends lost 5 bases and 4 bases respectively, with 17 bases between them. This chain's CDR3 is CASSADVSGVTEAFF. CDR3 coding DNA: TGTGCCAGCAGCGCGGATGTCTCAGGGGTCACTGAAGCTTTCTTT. Together with reference TRBV11-3 and TRBJ1-1, the CDR3 gives the full variable domain: EAGVVQSPRYKIIEKKQPVAFWCNPISGHNTLYWYLQNLGQGPELLIRYENEEAVDDSQLPKDRFSAERLKGVDSTLKIQPAELGDSAVYLCASSADVSGVTEAFFGQGTRLTVV.

This chain joins TRBV19 and TRBJ2-1; TRBD2 matches 11 bases. V dropped 5 bases and J dropped 3; count of bases not matched to a gene: 3. The length of the CDR3 is 15 residues. Germline loops: CDR1 LNHDA, CDR2 SQIVND (reference sequence). The CDR3 reads CASSGGTSGYNEQFF. The CDR3 bases are TGTGCCAGTAGTGGGGGGACTAGCGGCTACAATGAGCAGTTCTTC.

The chain joins TRBV2 to TRBJ2-1, with D possibly matching TRBD1 (6 bases). CDR1 is SNHLY, CDR2 FYNNEI, per germline. This CDR3 comprises 13 residues. V lost 7 bases and J lost 9, with 16 bases in between. CDR3 protein: CASKLSGVGEQFF. The CDR3, as DNA: TGTGCCAGCAAGCTTTCAGGGGTGGGTGAGCAGTTCTTC.

V is TRBV28 and J is TRBJ1-2; 9 bases fit TRBD1. The germline V gene has CDR1 MDHEN and CDR2 SYDVKM. V lost 5 bases and J lost 2; bases outside the gene matches: 3. This CDR3 comprises 14 residues. CDR3 in amino acids: CASSEGTGNYGYTF. The CDR3 coding sequence is TGTGCCAGCAGTGAGGGGACAGGGAACTATGGCTACACCTTC.

The rearrangement links TRBV5-1 to TRBJ1-5; no reliable D call. V lost 0 bases and J lost 0, with 10 bases in between. CDR1 and CDR2 (germline): SGHRS, YFSETQ. The CDR3 runs 16 residues. CDR3 sequence: CASSLDGSNSNQPQHF. The CDR3 DNA is TGCGCCAGCAGCTTGGACGGGTCGAATAGCAATCAGCCCCAGCATTTT.

J is TRBJ2-1 and V is TRBV4-3; TRBD2 agrees at 10 bases. After removal of 1 base from V and 3 bases from J, the junction contained 9 bases not matched to a gene. Per germline, CDR1 LGHNA and CDR2 YSLEER. The CDR3 extends over 18 amino acids. The CDR3 DNA reads as TGCGCCAGCAGCCAAGGGCTAGCGGGAGACGCGGTCTACAATGAGCAGTTCTTC. It specifies CASSQGLAGDAVYNEQFF.

This clone was seen only once. CDR3 nucleotide sequence: TGTGCCAGCAGCCCCCTTCGAGGGTCCAGCTATGGCTACACCTTC. Its translation: CASSPLRGSSYGYTF. The rearrangement links TRBV14 to TRBJ1-2; D gene uncertain. The CDR3 loop spans 15 amino acids. V was cut by 4 bases and J by 4 bases, with 16 bases left in between. Germline V CDR1 and CDR2: SGHDN, FVKESK.

The chain carries TRBV7-9 and TRBJ2-7, with 9 bases that match TRBD2. CDR3 length: 14 amino acids. Germline V CDR1 and CDR2: SEHNR, FQNEAQ (reference sequence). Trimming cost V 5 bases and J 6 bases; bases outside gene matches: 8. This chain's CDR3 is CASSPVAGASEQYV. CDR3 DNA sequence: TGTGCCAGCAGCCCAGTAGCGGGAGCTTCCGAGCAGTACGTC.

This clone was observed a few times. The CDR3 nucleotides read TGTGCCAGCAGCCAAGATGCGGTTTTTGAAGCTTTCTTT. This codes for CASSQDAVFEAFF. This sequence joins TRBV14 and TRBJ1-1; D is unclear. Per germline, CDR1 SGHDN and CDR2 FVKESK. Trimming took 0 bases from V and 7 from J, leaving 9 bases between them. CDR3 length: 13 residues.

V usage is TRBV18 and J usage is TRBJ2-7; possibly TRBD2 for D (6 bases). Germline values: CDR1 KGHSH, CDR2 LQKENI. V lost 4 bases and J lost 4, with 17 bases in between. This CDR3 comprises 15 residues. The chain's CDR3 is CASSLDPGGAYEQYV. CDR3 nucleotide sequence: TGTGCCAGCTCACTGGACCCCGGCGGGGCATACGAGCAGTACGTC.

The chain couples TRBV9 to TRBJ2-1, with D perhaps TRBD1 (5 bases). The CDR3 has 15 residues. V was cut by 0 bases and J by 6 bases, with 13 bases left in between. Germline V gene sequence: CDR1 SGDLS, CDR2 YYNGEE. CDR3 sequence (DNA): TGTGCCAGCAGCGTAGATGTGGCAGGGTTCAATGAGCAGTTCTTC. It specifies CASSVDVAGFNEQFF.

The table lists this clone with a count of one. V gene TRBV19 combines with J gene TRBJ2-1; D is perhaps TRBD1 (5 bases). Trimming left V 0 bases short and J 7 bases short, with 16 bases between. This CDR3 contains 16 residues. Germline CDR1 reads LNHDA; CDR2 reads SQIVND (reference sequence). The CDR3, as DNA: TGTGCCAGTAGTATAGAATGGGGCTACCCATGGAATGAGCAGTTCTTC. This encodes CASSIEWGYPWNEQFF.

A few counts support this clone. This chain links TRBV30 with TRBJ1-5, with D hard to call. Deletions cut 0 bases from V and 7 bases from J, with 13 bases between. This CDR3 has 14 residues. The germline gives CDR1 GTSNPN, CDR2 SVGIG (reference sequence). The CDR3 DNA reads TGTGCCTGGAGTGTAAGTATACGGGAGCAGCCCCAGCATTTT. This gives the protein CAWSVSIREQPQHF. The whole variable domain, remainder taken from reference TRBV30 and TRBJ1-5, is SQTIHQWPATLVQPVGSPLSLECTVEGTSNPNLYWYRQAAGRGLQLLFYSVGIGQISSEVPQNLSASRPQDRQFILSSKKLLLSDSGFYLCAWSVSIREQPQHFGDGTRLSIL.

V and J are TRBV27 and TRBJ1-2; D is unclear. Germline assignment: CDR1 MNHEY and CDR2 SMNVEV (reference sequence). The length of the CDR3 is 14 residues. V lost 5 bases to trimming and J lost 6 bases, with 16 bases between them. The CDR3 here is CASSNSPGMDGYTF. The CDR3 region has the DNA TGTGCCAGCAGTAACTCTCCGGGTATGGATGGCTACACCTTC.

The genes are TRBV15 and TRBJ2-6; D possibly corresponds to TRBD1 (5 bases). From germline, CDR1 is LNHNV and CDR2 YYDKDF (reference sequence). There are 14 residues in the CDR3. V lost 4 bases and J 2 bases, leaving 6 bases between the germline ends. The CDR3 sequence: CATSTRAGANVLTF. CDR3 DNA sequence: TGTGCCACCAGCACCAGGGCTGGGGCCAACGTCCTGACTTTC.

The CDR3 DNA reads TGTGCCAGCAGCTTGGGACAGGGGAATACTGAAGCTTTCTTT. It translates to CASSLGQGNTEAFF. J is TRBJ1-1 and V is TRBV7-2; the match to TRBD1 covers 10 bases. The CDR3 loop spans 14 amino acids. In germline, CDR1 is SGHTA, CDR2 FQGNSA. Trimming cost V 3 bases and J 5 bases; bases outside gene matches: 3.

J is TRBJ2-1 and V is TRBV19; 8 bases map to TRBD2. V lost 6 bases, J lost 2 bases, and 15 bases stayed unmatched. The length of the CDR3 is 18 residues. In germline, CDR1 is LNHDA, CDR2 SQIVND (reference sequence). As DNA, the CDR3 is TGTGCCAGTAGGCCGGGACTAGGACGGTCTGGGGCCTACAATGAGCAGTTCTTC. This gives the protein CASRPGLGRSGAYNEQFF. Full variable domain (outside the CDR3, taken from reference TRBV19 and TRBJ2-1): DGGITQSPKYLFRKEGQNVTLSCEQNLNHDAMYWYRQDPGQGLRLIYYSQIVNDFQKGDIAEGYSVSREKKESFPLTVTSAQKNPTAFYLCASRPGLGRSGAYNEQFFGPGTRLTVL.

V and J are TRBV7-9 and TRBJ2-3, with D unresolved. The germline V gene has CDR1 SEHNR and CDR2 FQNEAQ (reference sequence). V was trimmed by 2 bases and J by 0 bases, leaving 6 bases between them. The CDR3 is made up of 14 amino acids. Here the CDR3 reads CASSLTTSTDTQYF. The CDR3 nucleotides are TGTGCCAGCAGCTTAACGACTAGCACAGATACGCAGTATTTT.

The chain employs TRBV30 and TRBJ2-1, with TRBD2 identical over 7 bases. Looked up from germline, CDR1 is GTSNPN and CDR2 is SVGIG (reference sequence). CDR3 length: 14 amino acids. J was trimmed by 7 bases and V by 3 bases; bases with no gene match: 9. CDR3 in amino acids: CAWRRAGARNEQFF. In DNA form, the CDR3 reads TGTGCCTGGAGACGGGCGGGAGCTCGGAATGAGCAGTTCTTC.

This chain joins TRBV19 and TRBJ2-7, with 8 bases identical to TRBD1. From germline, CDR1 is LNHDA and CDR2 SQIVND (reference sequence). V was clipped by 4 bases and J by 2 bases; unmatched bases: 7. CDR3 length: 15 residues. CDR3 bases: TGTGCCAGTAGTAGACTGACAGGGGCGACCTACGAGCAGTACTTC. This gives the protein CASSRLTGATYEQYF.

The V gene is TRBV6-1, the J gene TRBJ1-2; no firm D call. The CDR3 is 19 amino acids. Germline V gene lookup returns CDR1 MNHNS and CDR2 SASEGT. The V and J ends lost 0 bases and 4 bases respectively, with 24 bases between them. In DNA, the CDR3 is TGTGCCAGCAGTGAAGCGTGGGCCATCCGGACTATTTATAGCTATGGCTACACCTTC. This translates into CASSEAWAIRTIYSYGYTF.

This chain joins TRBV5-8 and TRBJ2-7; 9 positions match TRBD1. J lost 6 bases, V lost 4 bases, and 14 bases had no gene match. Germline CDR1 reads SGHTS; CDR2 reads YDEGEE. The CDR3 has 16 amino acids. CDR3 loop: CASSPTGTGSRGEQYV. The CDR3 DNA sequence: TGTGCCAGCAGCCCAACCGGGACAGGGTCGCGTGGCGAGCAGTACGTC.

The chain joins TRBV29-1 to TRBJ1-2, with D uncertain. This CDR3 region has 8 residues. The V end lost 7 bases, the J end lost 12 bases, and 9 bases lay between the germline ends. CDR1 SQVTM and CDR2 ANQGSEA come from the germline V gene. DNA of the CDR3: TGCAGCGCCTCGTCGGACACCTTC. Translating it yields CSASSDTF.

The chain joins TRBV5-1 to TRBJ1-4; 10 bases map to TRBD1. Germline CDR1 and CDR2: SGHRS and YFSETQ. J gave up 0 bases and V 4 bases, and 3 bases lay outside the gene matches. CDR3 length: 16 amino acids. The CDR3 reads CASSGTGETTNEKLFF. As DNA, the CDR3 is TGCGCCAGCAGCGGGACAGGGGAGACAACTAATGAAAAACTGTTTTTT.

The chain is built from TRBV27 and TRBJ2-2, with 13 nucleotides matching TRBD2. The J segment lost 5 bases and the V segment lost 4 bases, leaving 10 bases of the junction unmatched. Per germline, CDR1 MNHEY and CDR2 SMNVEV (reference sequence). The CDR3 has 18 residues. CDR3 in DNA: TGTGCCAGCAGTTCCCTAGGACTAGCGGGAGATCGTACCGGGGAGCTGTTTTTT. Amino acids: CASSSLGLAGDRTGELFF.